Below are 5 T cell receptor beta chains sequenced from a single sample in a study of STAT5B mutations in CD4+ large granular lymphocyte leukemia. The assay was immunoSEQ multiplex PCR, and TCRdb's table has in-frame clones only and misses some. The top ten clones hold less than 5% of a sample with about 21,000 clones, approximately 71% of them seen once. The sequenced sample was CD4+ T cells from blood buffy coats. These receptor sequences come from a human donor in good health.

The chain has TRBV5-5 and TRBJ2-1, with 8 positions matching TRBD1. CDR1 and CDR2 (germline): SGHKS, YYEKEE (reference sequence). This CDR3 comprises 15 residues. Losses at the gene ends were 4 bases for V and 8 bases for J; bases not matched to a gene: 11. CDR3 in DNA: TGTGCCAGCAGCCTTTCCGGGACAGGTCGCGATGAGCAGTTCTTC. As protein: CASSLSGTGRDEQFF. Full variable domain (outside the CDR3, taken from reference TRBV5-5 and TRBJ2-1): DAGVTQSPTHLIKTRGQQVTLRCSPISGHKSVSWYQQVLGQGPQFIFQYYEKEERGRGNFPDRFSARQFPNYSSELNVNALLLGDSALYLCASSLSGTGRDEQFFGPGTRLTVL.

The chain recombines TRBV5-1 with TRBJ2-3; TRBD2 agrees at 9 bases. CDR3 length: 17 amino acids. Looked up from germline, CDR1 is SGHRS and CDR2 is YFSETQ. The ends lost 0 bases at V and 4 bases at J; junction bases unmatched: 9. The CDR3 sequence is CASSLAIAGEQADTQYF. CDR3 in DNA: TGCGCCAGCAGCTTGGCAATAGCGGGGGAACAAGCAGATACGCAGTATTTT.

The rearrangement joins TRBV19 to TRBJ2-7, with D hard to call. The ends were cut back, 7 bases at V and 2 bases at J, with 18 bases in the middle. The CDR3 has 15 amino acids. Germline CDR1 reads LNHDA; CDR2 reads SQIVND (reference sequence). Here the CDR3 reads CASTGGRDLAYEQYF. CDR3 DNA: TGTGCCAGTACCGGCGGACGTGACCTAGCCTACGAGCAGTACTTC.

This chain joins TRBV5-6 and TRBJ2-7, with 8 bases aligning to TRBD1. The germline gives CDR1 SGHDT, CDR2 YYEEEE. CDR3 length: 17 residues. J lost 5 bases, V lost 4 bases, and 17 bases had no gene match. CDR3 nucleotide sequence: TGTGCCAGCAGCGAATTTGCGGTACCTGGACAGGGCGACGAGCAGTACTTC. It translates to CASSEFAVPGQGDEQYF.

Only one count was recorded for this clone. This rearrangement joins TRBV7-2 to TRBJ2-3, with D possibly TRBD2 on 7 matching bases. Trimming stripped 1 base from V and 3 bases from J, with 11 bases between. The V gene's germline CDR1 is SGHTA and CDR2 FQGNSA. CDR3 length equals 15 residues. The CDR3 DNA reads as TGTGCCAGCAGCTTAGTCGGGGGGCGGACAGATACGCAGTATTTT. Encoded protein: CASSLVGGRTDTQYF.